This TCR beta chain originates from a study of esophageal squamous cell carcinoma under preoperative chemotherapy. At least ten counts were recorded for this clonotype. TCRdb redid the calling of the PCR reads with MiXCR, one entry per CDR3 protein. The data hold approximately 16,000 distinct CDR3 sequences, with 40% to 55% observed a single time. As for time point: before preoperative PTX-NDP chemotherapy. V was pared by 2 bases and J by 13 bases, with 14 bases between. CDR1 is MNHEY, CDR2 SVGAGI, per germline. CDR3 length: 12 residues. Sample collection occurred from a patient given preoperative chemotherapy. The gene calls are TRBV6-5 and TRBJ2-5; the D gene is possibly TRBD1 (6 bases). The receptor was derived from a human donor with esophageal squamous cell carcinoma. The donor label of this sample is uncertain. In nucleotides, the CDR3 is TGTGCCAGCAGTTACCGGACAGTCCATCCGTACTTC. It is translated as CASSYRTVHPYF.